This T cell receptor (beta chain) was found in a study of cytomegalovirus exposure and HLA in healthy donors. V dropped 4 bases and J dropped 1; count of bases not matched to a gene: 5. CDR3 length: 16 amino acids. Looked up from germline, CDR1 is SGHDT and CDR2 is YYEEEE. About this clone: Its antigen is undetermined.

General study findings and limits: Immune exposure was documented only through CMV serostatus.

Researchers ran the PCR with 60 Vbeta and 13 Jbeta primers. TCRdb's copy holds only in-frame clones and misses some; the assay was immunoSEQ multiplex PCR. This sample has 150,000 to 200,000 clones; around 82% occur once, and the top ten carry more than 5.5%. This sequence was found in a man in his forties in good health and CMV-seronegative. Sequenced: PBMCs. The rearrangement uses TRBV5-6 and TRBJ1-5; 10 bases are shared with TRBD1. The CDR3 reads CASSQGTGASNQPQHF. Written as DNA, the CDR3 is TGTGCCAGCAGCCAGGGGACAGGGGCAAGCAATCAGCCCCAGCATTTT.